Below, 28 T cell receptor beta chains from the same sample are listed, as sequenced in a study of siplizumab effects on memory and regulatory T cells. Repertoires were generated with immunoSEQ multiplex PCR, while TCRdb's copy carries only in-frame clones and drops some. The sample shows about 120,000 clones, roughly 94% of them seen only once. Sequenced: non-Treg CD4+ T cells sorted from blood. Receptors were obtained from a human donor in good health.

In regard to this clone: In the same sample, other DNA sequences code for this CDR3. The chain couples TRBV4-2 to TRBJ2-3, with a possible D match to TRBD2 (5 bases). The CDR3 consists of 15 residues. V lost 1 base and J 1 base, leaving 9 bases between the germline ends. Germline-derived CDR1 and CDR2 are LGHNA and YNFKEQ. CDR3 DNA: TGTGCCAGCAGCCAAGCGGGGTCTGGCACAGATACGCAGTATTTT. Its translation: CASSQAGSGTDTQYF.

The chain has TRBV19 and TRBJ2-3; 15 bases are shared with TRBD2. The CDR3 covers 18 residues. CDR1 LNHDA and CDR2 SQIVND come from the germline V gene (reference sequence). The J segment lost 0 bases and the V segment lost 7 bases, leaving 8 bases of the junction unmatched. The chain's CDR3 is CASTPGLAGGRSTDTQYF. CDR3 nucleotides: TGTGCCAGTACCCCGGGACTAGCGGGGGGTCGGAGCACAGATACGCAGTATTTT.

V is TRBV2 and J is TRBJ2-7; 7 bases line up with TRBD1. CDR3 size: 15 residues. Unmatched junction bases numbered 13, after V lost 7 bases and J lost 4 bases. Per the germline V gene, CDR1 is SNHLY and CDR2 is FYNNEI. CDR3 amino acids: CASKERTGDLYEQYF. The CDR3 DNA reads TGTGCCAGCAAAGAGCGGACAGGCGATCTTTACGAGCAGTACTTC.

The chain uses TRBV5-1 and TRBJ2-1; 7 nucleotides match TRBD1. From germline, CDR1 is SGHRS and CDR2 YFSETQ. The CDR3 is 14 amino acids. After removal of 4 bases from V and 3 bases from J, the junction contained 4 bases not matched to a gene. The CDR3 region has the DNA TGCGCCAGCAGCATCCGGGACAGCTACAATGAGCAGTTCTTC. Its translation: CASSIRDSYNEQFF. Based on the CDR3 plus reference TRBV5-1 and TRBJ2-1, the full variable domain is KAGVTQTPRYLIKTRGQQVTLSCSPISGHRSVSWYQQTPGQGLQFLFEYFSETQRNKGNFPGRFSGRQFSNSRSEMNVSTLELGDSALYLCASSIRDSYNEQFFGPGTRLTVL.

The CDR3 region is CASARWERPYNSPLHF. The CDR3, as DNA: TGTGCCAGCGCCCGCTGGGAACGCCCCTATAATTCACCCCTCCACTTT. The chain recombines TRBV27 with TRBJ1-6; D is undetermined. With 8 bases removed from V and 2 bases from J, the gap between germline ends came to 16 bases. The CDR3 runs to 16 residues. Germline V gene data show CDR1 as MNHEY and CDR2 as SMNVEV (reference sequence).

This chain links TRBV7-6 with TRBJ1-1; D is ambiguous. The CDR3 is made up of 15 amino acids. V was shortened by 3 bases and J by 2 bases, with 13 bases between the two germline ends. Per the germline V gene, CDR1 is SGHVS and CDR2 is FNYEAQ. The CDR3 loop reads CASSLLHRTNTEAFF. The DNA for the CDR3 is TGTGCCAGCAGCTTGTTACACCGGACTAACACTGAAGCTTTCTTT. Combining the CDR3 with reference TRBV7-6 and TRBJ1-1 gives the whole variable domain GAGVSQSPRYKVTKRGQDVALRCDPISGHVSLYWYRQALGQGPEFLTYFNYEAQQDKSGLPNDRFSAERPEGSISTLTIQRTEQRDSAMYRCASSLLHRTNTEAFFGQGTRLTVV.

CDR3 coding DNA: TGTGCCATCAGTGAGTCGGAGAACAGTGGGGAGACCCAGTACTTC. Protein sequence: CAISESENSGETQYF. The V gene is TRBV10-3, the J gene TRBJ2-5, with D hard to call. The CDR3 runs to 15 residues. Trimming stripped 0 bases from V and 5 bases from J, with 13 bases between. Germline CDR1 ENHRY, CDR2 SYGVKD.

The chain uses TRBV6-1 and TRBJ1-3; unclear D gene. The CDR3 loop spans 15 amino acids. CDR1 is MNHNS and CDR2 is SASEGT in the germline V gene. V lost 4 bases, J lost 4 bases, and 14 bases lay in between. As DNA, the CDR3 is TGTGCCAGCAGTGGGAGCGAAATTAGGGGAAACACCATATATTTT. Protein sequence: CASSGSEIRGNTIYF.

The rearrangement joins TRBV7-2 to TRBJ2-5, with TRBD1 identical over 8 bases. CDR1 is SGHTA, CDR2 FQGNSA, per germline. The CDR3 sequence is 14 residues long. V lost 5 bases, J lost 5 bases, and 7 bases stayed unmatched. In DNA, the CDR3 is TGTGCCAGCAGCCGGGACAGGCTCGCCGAGACCCAGTACTTC. Protein: CASSRDRLAETQYF.

The genes are TRBV7-2 and TRBJ2-5; 10 nucleotides match TRBD2. This CDR3 region has 18 residues. Germline V gives CDR1 SGHTA, CDR2 FQGNSA. The J segment lost 5 bases and the V segment lost 1 base, leaving 13 bases of the junction unmatched. CDR3 bases: TGTGCCAGCAGCTTAGTAGCCGGAGCGGGGGGGCCTCAGGAGACCCAGTACTTC. This codes for CASSLVAGAGGPQETQYF.

The genes are TRBV5-4 and TRBJ2-7; weak D call: TRBD1 (6 bases). The V end lost 0 bases, the J end lost 6 bases, and 10 bases lay between the germline ends. The CDR3 spans 13 residues. Germline lookup yields CDR1 SGHNT and CDR2 YYREEE (reference sequence). CDR3 amino acids: CASSLDRAVEQYF. In nucleotides, the CDR3 is TGTGCCAGCAGCTTGGACAGGGCGGTCGAGCAGTACTTC.

This chain uses TRBV30 with TRBJ2-7; no firm D call. Germline V gene data show CDR1 as GTSNPN and CDR2 as SVGIG (reference sequence). This CDR3 is 11 amino acids long. Trimming shortened V by 0 bases and J by 3 bases, and 3 bases separated the two germline ends. CDR3 region: CAWSVNYEQYF. For the CDR3, the DNA is TGTGCCTGGAGTGTAAACTACGAGCAGTACTTC.

The chain combines TRBV5-1 with TRBJ2-7; D is possibly TRBD2 (6 bases). V was shortened by 3 bases and J by 5 bases, with 15 bases between the two germline ends. Germline V gives CDR1 SGHRS, CDR2 YFSETQ. CDR3 length equals 14 residues. The CDR3 DNA reads as TGCGCCAGCAGCTCAGGAGGGAGGCCAGACGAGCAGTACTTC. It specifies CASSSGGRPDEQYF.

The V gene is TRBV18, the J gene TRBJ2-5, with D perhaps TRBD2 (5 bases). Germline loops: CDR1 KGHSH, CDR2 LQKENI. The CDR3 length is 14 residues. V was cut by 0 bases and J by 6 bases, with 11 bases left in between. CDR3 amino acids: CASSPPSSRQTQYF. In DNA, the CDR3 is TGTGCCAGCTCACCACCGTCTAGCAGGCAGACCCAGTACTTC.

A single count supports this clone. The chain couples TRBV9 to TRBJ2-1; possible D gene TRBD2, 6 bases. Germline lookup yields CDR1 SGDLS and CDR2 YYNGEE. The CDR3 is 14 amino acids. V lost 5 bases and J lost 0, with 9 bases in between. The CDR3 region is CASREGSSYNEQFF. DNA of the CDR3: TGTGCCAGCAGGGAGGGTAGCTCCTACAATGAGCAGTTCTTC.

V gene TRBV5-1 combines with J gene TRBJ2-7; tentatively, D is TRBD1 (5 bases). This CDR3 is built from 13 residues. Per germline, CDR1 SGHRS and CDR2 YFSETQ. Between the trimmed V and J ends, which lost 4 bases and 2 bases, there was a span of 10 bases. The CDR3 is CASSPDKTYEQYF. The CDR3 nucleotides read TGCGCCAGCAGCCCGGACAAAACCTACGAGCAGTACTTC.

This chain uses TRBV4-1 with TRBJ2-3, with 11 bases identical to TRBD2. The CDR3 extends over 17 amino acids. CDR1 is MGHRA and CDR2 is YSYEKL in the germline V gene. V shed 4 bases, J shed 0 bases, and the junction held 6 bases outside the gene matches. The DNA of the CDR3 is TGCGCCAGCAGCCGCCGACTAGCGGGGAATAGCACAGATACGCAGTATTTT. It is translated as CASSRRLAGNSTDTQYF.

The V gene is TRBV19, the J gene TRBJ1-6, with D possibly matching TRBD1 (6 bases). Germline CDR1 LNHDA, CDR2 SQIVND (reference sequence). CDR3 length: 14 amino acids. Trimming removed 4 bases at V and 6 bases at J, with 10 bases between. Here the CDR3 reads CASSTRGANSPLHF. The DNA for the CDR3 is TGTGCCAGTAGTACCAGGGGCGCTAATTCACCCCTCCACTTT.

The rearrangement links TRBV6-5 to TRBJ2-2; D is possibly TRBD1 (5 bases). The germline V gene encodes CDR1 MNHEY and CDR2 SVGAGI. V shed 8 bases and J shed 0 bases, with 10 bases lying between them. This CDR3 spans 14 amino acids. This CDR3 is CASRMTANTGELFF. The DNA of the CDR3 is TGTGCCAGCCGTATGACAGCGAACACCGGGGAGCTGTTTTTT.

The rearrangement uses TRBV5-1 and TRBJ2-3; 9 bases are shared with TRBD1. The germline V gene has CDR1 SGHRS and CDR2 YFSETQ. This CDR3 region has 16 residues. V was pared by 0 bases and J by 2 bases, with 4 bases of the junction left unmatched. CDR3 in DNA: TGCGCCAGCAGCTTGGGGGGACAGGGTGTCACAGATACGCAGTATTTT. Protein: CASSLGGQGVTDTQYF.

The table lists this clone with a count of one. The V gene is TRBV5-1, the J gene TRBJ1-1; D gene uncertain. This CDR3 comprises 15 residues. CDR1 is SGHRS and CDR2 is YFSETQ in the germline V gene. Trimming left V 0 bases short and J 3 bases short, with 12 bases between. CDR3 sequence: CASSLVRLGYTEAFF. The DNA for the CDR3 is TGCGCCAGCAGCTTGGTTAGGCTAGGGTACACTGAAGCTTTCTTT.

This clone appeared once. V is TRBV29-1 and J is TRBJ1-2; 8 nucleotides match TRBD1. The CDR3 contains 13 residues. Germline V gene lookup returns CDR1 SQVTM and CDR2 ANQGSEA. V lost 7 bases to trimming and J lost 6 bases; unmatched junction nucleotides: 10. The DNA for the CDR3 is TGCAGCGCCTCGAGGGCAGGGGGCAATGGCTACACCTTC. It translates to CSASRAGGNGYTF.

This chain links TRBV6-1 with TRBJ2-7; D possibly corresponds to TRBD2 (5 bases). CDR1 and CDR2 (germline): MNHNS, SASEGT. The CDR3 is made up of 13 amino acids. V was shortened by 2 bases and J by 3 bases, with 8 bases between the two germline ends. The CDR3 nucleotides are TGTGCCAGCAGTGAACGGGCGGGCTACGAGCAGTACTTC. Its translation is CASSERAGYEQYF.

The V gene is TRBV5-8, the J gene TRBJ2-3; TRBD1 aligns across 7 bases. Germline V CDR1 and CDR2: SGHTS, YDEGEE. This CDR3 is built from 15 residues. With 0 bases clipped from V and 2 bases from J, the junction kept 3 bases outside the gene matches. The CDR3: CASSLGGGPTDTQYF. The CDR3, as DNA: TGTGCCAGCAGCTTGGGAGGGGGCCCCACAGATACGCAGTATTTT.

Only one count was recorded for this clone. The chain joins TRBV10-3 to TRBJ2-7, with 7 bases aligning to TRBD2. The CDR3 consists of 12 residues. Germline V gene sequence: CDR1 ENHRY, CDR2 SYGVKD. Unmatched junction bases numbered 2, after V lost 5 bases and J lost 4 bases. CDR3 nucleotide sequence: TGTGCCATCAGTAACGGGGGGTACGAGCAGTACTTC. The encoded protein is CAISNGGYEQYF.

The J gene is TRBJ2-5, the V gene TRBV5-1; 7 bases align to TRBD1. Germline V gene data show CDR1 as SGHRS and CDR2 as YFSETQ. The CDR3 is made up of 15 amino acids. Unmatched junction bases numbered 7, after V lost 0 bases and J lost 5 bases. CDR3 region: CASSLEGTEYETQYF. The CDR3 DNA reads as TGCGCCAGCAGCTTGGAGGGGACAGAATACGAGACCCAGTACTTC.

V is TRBV7-9 and J is TRBJ1-1, with 9 nucleotides matching TRBD1. The J segment lost 1 base and the V segment lost 5 bases, leaving 8 bases of the junction unmatched. Per the germline V gene, CDR1 is SEHNR and CDR2 is FQNEAQ (reference sequence). The CDR3 spans 16 residues. Here the CDR3 DNA reads TGTGCCAGCAGCCCGGGACAGGGTGTTTGGAACACTGAAGCTTTCTTT. Translation: CASSPGQGVWNTEAFF.

This chain connects TRBV11-3 to TRBJ1-1, with TRBD1 as a possible D gene (5 bases). V shed 1 base and J shed 1 base, with 10 bases lying between them. CDR3 length: 15 residues. Germline values: CDR1 SGHNT, CDR2 YENEEA. The CDR3 nucleotides read TGTGCCAGCAGCTTAGGAGGGGCCGGGAACACTGAAGCTTTCTTT. Protein sequence: CASSLGGAGNTEAFF.